Shown below are 29 T cell receptor beta chains from a single sample sequenced in a study of PD-1 blockade in classical Hodgkin lymphoma. Every patient had relapsed following autologous stem cell transplantation, and cohorts differed in brentuximab vedotin exposure. TCRdb keeps only in-frame clones here, not all; method: immunoSEQ multiplex PCR. This sample has tens of thousands of clones, with roughly nine tenths found just once. The sequenced sample was peripheral blood mononuclear cells (PBMCs), obtained before the second cycle of nivolumab. The receptors come from a human donor with classical Hodgkin lymphoma.

The V and J genes are TRBV6-1 and TRBJ2-7; D is perhaps TRBD1 (5 bases). Germline V CDR1 and CDR2: MNHNS, SASEGT. This CDR3 is built from 12 residues. Trimming pared 8 bases from V and 4 bases from J, leaving 12 bases between. The CDR3 nucleotides are TGTGCCAGCGTGCAGGGATATTACGAGCAGTACTTC. This sequence encodes CASVQGYYEQYF.

The chain links TRBV28 to TRBJ2-7; no definite D call. The length of the CDR3 is 11 residues. Germline V gene data show CDR1 as MDHEN and CDR2 as SYDVKM. V was pared by 8 bases and J by 0 bases, with 5 bases between. The DNA of the CDR3 is TGTGCCAGCCGCAACTCCTACGAGCAGTACTTC. It encodes CASRNSYEQYF.

The V and J genes are TRBV27 and TRBJ1-1; 11 bases line up with TRBD1. CDR3 size: 16 residues. J gave up 0 bases and V 8 bases, and 8 bases lay outside the gene matches. The germline CDR1 and CDR2 sequences are MNHEY and SMNVEV (reference sequence). CDR3 sequence reads: CASRRGQGALNTEAFF. Written as DNA, the CDR3 is TGTGCCAGCCGCCGAGGACAGGGGGCATTGAACACTGAAGCTTTCTTT.

This chain joins TRBV27 and TRBJ2-7; perhaps TRBD1 as D (6 bases). Deletions cut 2 bases from V and 3 bases from J, with 11 bases between. CDR3 size: 14 residues. Germline-derived CDR1 and CDR2 are MNHEY and SMNVEV (reference sequence). CDR3: CASSLRTGYYEQYF. For the CDR3, the DNA is TGTGCCAGCAGTTTACGTACAGGGTACTACGAGCAGTACTTC.

The rearrangement links TRBV18 to TRBJ1-4; TRBD1 matches at 7 bases. V shed 0 bases, J shed 0 bases, and the junction held 4 bases outside the gene matches. CDR3 length equals 17 residues. Germline V CDR1 and CDR2: KGHSH, LQKENI. The CDR3 nucleotides read TGTGCCAGCTCACCACCTAGGGACAGTGCAACTAATGAAAAACTGTTTTTT. It yields the protein CASSPPRDSATNEKLFF. Variable domain in full (rest from reference TRBV18 and TRBJ1-4): NAGVMQNPRHLVRRRGQEARLRCSPMKGHSHVYWYRQLPEEGLKFMVYLQKENIIDESGMPKERFSAEFPKEGPSILRIQQVVRGDSAAYFCASSPPRDSATNEKLFFGSGTQLSVL.

A single count supports this clone. CDR3 protein: CASSLTGSNYEQYF. DNA for the CDR3: TGTGCCAGCAGCCTCACAGGGTCCAACTACGAGCAGTACTTC. The chain is built from TRBV9 and TRBJ2-7; D is possibly TRBD1 (6 bases). CDR3 size: 14 residues. Germline values: CDR1 SGDLS, CDR2 YYNGEE. V was pared by 4 bases and J by 3 bases, with 14 bases between.

The chain is built from TRBV7-9 and TRBJ1-4; TRBD1 matches 9 bases. This CDR3 is 15 amino acids long. Trimming took 8 bases from V and 7 from J; bases not matched to a gene: 11. From germline, CDR1 is SEHNR and CDR2 FQNEAQ (reference sequence). The chain's CDR3 is CASPSSGQGGEKLFF. The DNA for the CDR3 is TGTGCCAGCCCATCGTCGGGACAGGGAGGTGAAAAACTGTTTTTT.

This clone was seen a single time. The chain couples TRBV27 to TRBJ2-7; TRBD2 matches 9 bases. Germline loops: CDR1 MNHEY, CDR2 SMNVEV (reference sequence). The V and J ends lost 6 bases and 6 bases, in that order; junction bases with no gene match: 9. This CDR3 has 14 residues. CDR3 bases: TGTGCCAGCAGGCCGGGACTAGCTTTTGGCGAGCAGTACTTC. It specifies CASRPGLAFGEQYF.

This chain uses TRBV6-5 with TRBJ1-1; TRBD1 agrees at 9 bases. CDR1 and CDR2 (germline): MNHEY, SVGAGI. The CDR3 contains 14 residues. V shed 2 bases, J shed 7 bases, and the junction held 5 bases outside the gene matches. As DNA, the CDR3 is TGTGCCAGCAGTTACGGGGACAGGGTTGGTGAAGCTTTCTTT. Translated, it gives CASSYGDRVGEAFF.

The rearrangement joins TRBV5-1 to TRBJ1-2; perhaps TRBD1 as D (5 bases). This CDR3 has 14 amino acids. Germline-derived CDR1 and CDR2 are SGHRS and YFSETQ. Trimming pared 0 bases from V and 7 bases from J, leaving 13 bases between. For the CDR3, the DNA is TGCGCCAGCAGCTTGGATACCGGGGCGGGTGGCTACACCTTC. Translation: CASSLDTGAGGYTF.

This clone was seen only once. The chain recombines TRBV19 with TRBJ1-3; 7 positions match TRBD1. V lost 4 bases and J lost 3; bases outside the gene matches: 6. Germline loops: CDR1 LNHDA, CDR2 SQIVND (reference sequence). The CDR3 runs 15 residues. Written as DNA, the CDR3 is TGTGCCAGTAGTAATCAAGGGGGCATTGGAAACACCATATATTTT. It is translated as CASSNQGGIGNTIYF.

The rearrangement joins TRBV6-5 to TRBJ1-6; TRBD1 matches 7 bases. Germline assignment: CDR1 MNHEY and CDR2 SVGAGI. Trimming cost V 2 bases and J 10 bases; bases outside gene matches: 8. The CDR3 is 15 residues long. The CDR3 nucleotides are TGTGCCAGCAGTTACACCCGACAGGGAGAATCACCCCTCCACTTT. As protein: CASSYTRQGESPLHF.

The chain recombines TRBV2 with TRBJ1-2; no clear D gene. The V and J ends lost 4 bases and 5 bases respectively, with 8 bases between them. The CDR3 loop spans 12 amino acids. The germline CDR1 and CDR2 sequences are SNHLY and FYNNEI. The CDR3 nucleotides read TGTGCCAGCAGTGCACGAGGGTATGGCTACACCTTC. Encoded protein: CASSARGYGYTF.

The V call is TRBV7-9, the J call TRBJ1-2; TRBD1 matches 7 bases. The CDR3 has 18 residues. Germline V gene sequence: CDR1 SEHNR, CDR2 FQNEAQ (reference sequence). Trimming at V came to 1 base and at J to 3 bases, leaving 14 bases not matched to a gene. The CDR3 DNA reads as TGTGCCAGCAGCTTAGAGGGGAGAAACCCCGGGACAGACTATGGCTACACCTTC. Translating gives CASSLEGRNPGTDYGYTF.

The chain uses TRBV28 and TRBJ2-3; D not resolved. Trimming removed 1 base at V and 5 bases at J, with 10 bases between. Germline V CDR1 and CDR2: MDHEN, SYDVKM. The CDR3 spans 14 residues. The chain's CDR3 is CASSLSPLIDTQYF. CDR3 nucleotides: TGTGCCAGCAGTTTATCCCCCCTTATAGATACGCAGTATTTT.

This clone was found a few times. The V gene is TRBV10-3, the J gene TRBJ2-7; tentative D call: TRBD1 (5 bases). The V end lost 3 bases, the J end lost 2 bases, and 11 bases lay between the germline ends. CDR3 length: 14 amino acids. Germline V gene lookup returns CDR1 ENHRY and CDR2 SYGVKD. In DNA, the CDR3 is TGTGCCATCAGTGATCAGGGAATTGCCTACGAGCAGTACTTC. Residues: CAISDQGIAYEQYF.

In DNA, the CDR3 is TGTGCCAGCAGCTTCAGGAACACTGAAGCTTTCTTT. It is translated as CASSFRNTEAFF. The chain employs TRBV13 and TRBJ1-1; unclear D gene. Germline values: CDR1 PRHDT, CDR2 FYEKMQ (reference sequence). This CDR3 has 12 residues. The V end lost 3 bases, the J end lost 1 base, and 3 bases lay between the germline ends. Together with reference TRBV13 and TRBJ1-1, the CDR3 gives the full variable domain: AAGVIQSPRHLIKEKRETATLKCYPIPRHDTVYWYQQGPGQDPQFLISFYEKMQSDKGSIPDRFSAQQFSDYHSELNMSSLELGDSALYFCASSFRNTEAFFGQGTRLTVV.

The chain has TRBV27 and TRBJ2-3; D gene uncertain. V lost 3 bases, J lost 4 bases, and 5 bases lay in between. The CDR3 runs 12 residues. Germline V gives CDR1 MNHEY, CDR2 SMNVEV (reference sequence). In nucleotides, the CDR3 is TGTGCCAGCAGTTTTTGGGCAGATACGCAGTATTTT. It translates to CASSFWADTQYF.

The chain uses TRBV20-1 and TRBJ2-1; no clear D gene. Germline V gene sequence: CDR1 DFQATT, CDR2 SNEGSKA (reference sequence). This CDR3 spans 11 amino acids. Trimming pared 6 bases from V and 3 bases from J, leaving 6 bases between. In DNA form, the CDR3 reads TGCAGTGCGGCTAGCTACAATGAGCAGTTCTTC. Translation gives CSAASYNEQFF.

The table lists this clone with a few counts. The junction departs from germline at one end; a sequencing error may be responsible. This chain joins TRBV20-1 and TRBJ2-1; 8 bases are shared with TRBD2. Germline V lookup: CDR1 DFQATT, CDR2 SNEGSKA (reference sequence). This CDR3 comprises 11 residues. CDR3 protein: CSANHLREGIF. The CDR3 DNA sequence: TGCAGTGCTAACCACCTCCGGGAGGGGATCTTC.

This clone was detected only once. The J gene is TRBJ1-2, the V gene TRBV14; no reliable D call. Germline CDR1 and CDR2: SGHDN and FVKESK. V dropped 1 base and J dropped 7 bases, with 10 bases sitting between them. The CDR3 loop spans 13 amino acids. In DNA, the CDR3 is TGTGCCAGCAGCCAAGTTAGTATTGGTGGCTACACCTTC. Translated, it gives CASSQVSIGGYTF.

The V and J genes are TRBV5-4 and TRBJ1-4, with TRBD1 identical over 9 bases. Trimming removed 4 bases from V and 12 bases from J; junction bases left unmatched: 10. CDR1 is SGHNT, CDR2 YYREEE, per germline (reference sequence). CDR3 length: 14 residues. CDR3 DNA: TGTGCCAGCAGCCACAGGGGGCCCGACAAGGAACTGTTTTTT. This gives the protein CASSHRGPDKELFF.

The rearrangement links TRBV28 to TRBJ2-3; 8 positions match TRBD1. This CDR3 spans 16 amino acids. The ends lost 3 bases at V and 2 bases at J; junction bases unmatched: 7. Germline CDR1 reads MDHEN; CDR2 reads SYDVKM. CDR3 nucleotides: TGTGCCAGCAGTTTCATCAGGGGGCGATACACAGATACGCAGTATTTT. It codes for CASSFIRGRYTDTQYF.

This clone has just one count. V is TRBV10-2 and J is TRBJ2-7, with a weak D call TRBD1 (6 bases). The germline V gene encodes CDR1 WSHSY and CDR2 SAAADI. The CDR3 loop spans 15 amino acids. The ends were cut back, 6 bases at V and 3 bases at J, with 18 bases in the middle. Here the CDR3 reads CASSPTRQAYYEQYF. In nucleotides, the CDR3 is TGCGCCAGCAGCCCCACTCGACAGGCCTACTACGAGCAGTACTTC.

V is TRBV5-6 and J is TRBJ2-3; the match to TRBD1 covers 10 bases. This CDR3 is 14 amino acids long. V lost 3 bases, J lost 7 bases, and 5 bases stayed unmatched. Looked up from germline, CDR1 is SGHDT and CDR2 is YYEEEE. CDR3 loop: CASSSRQGAHTQYF. As DNA, the CDR3 is TGTGCCAGCAGCTCGCGACAGGGGGCGCATACGCAGTATTTT.

V usage is TRBV27 and J usage is TRBJ2-2; 12 bases align to TRBD2. The CDR3 runs 16 residues. The germline gives CDR1 MNHEY, CDR2 SMNVEV (reference sequence). J lost 6 bases, V lost 4 bases, and 6 bases had no gene match. CDR3 nucleotides: TGTGCCAGCAGTTATATACTAGCGGGAGGACCCGGGGAGCTGTTTTTT. It translates to CASSYILAGGPGELFF.

This chain connects TRBV28 to TRBJ2-2; 7 nucleotides match TRBD2. J was trimmed by 6 bases and V by 7 bases; bases with no gene match: 8. This CDR3 is built from 14 residues. Per the germline V gene, CDR1 is MDHEN and CDR2 is SYDVKM. The CDR3 reads CASIPGRGAGELFF. CDR3 coding DNA: TGTGCCAGCATCCCGGGACGGGGGGCCGGGGAGCTGTTTTTT.

V and J are TRBV7-9 and TRBJ2-3, with 7 bases lining up with TRBD2. CDR1 and CDR2 (germline): SEHNR, FQNEAQ (reference sequence). The CDR3 totals 15 residues. V trimming: 1 base; J trimming: 6 bases; junction bases outside the gene matches: 7. CDR3 DNA: TGTGCCAGCAGCTTAGACGGGCGGGGGTTCGATACGCAGTATTTT. This translates into CASSLDGRGFDTQYF.

This chain connects TRBV5-4 to TRBJ2-3; the D gene is possibly TRBD2 (5 bases). The CDR3 runs to 15 residues. Trimming left V 0 bases short and J 6 bases short, with 14 bases between. Looked up from germline, CDR1 is SGHNT and CDR2 is YYREEE (reference sequence). CDR3: CASSLGPLVSDTQYF. The CDR3 DNA reads TGTGCCAGCAGCTTGGGACCACTAGTTTCCGATACGCAGTATTTT.